This TCR beta chain appears in the sequencing data of a study of T cell changes during pregnancy in multiple sclerosis. TCRdb's copy holds only in-frame clones and misses some; the assay was immunoSEQ multiplex PCR. Counted here are 39,000 or so clones, about 93% occurring once; the ten biggest clones make up about 0.37%. The CDR3 is made up of 14 amino acids. Trimming stripped 2 bases from V and 5 bases from J, with 12 bases between. The V gene's germline CDR1 is SEHNR and CDR2 FQNEAQ (reference sequence). This clone was recorded a few times. The sequence came from a female donor in good health, enrolled as a control in a pregnancy study. The sequencing used CD4+ T cells from peripheral blood mononuclear cells, collected after pregnancy. The V gene is TRBV7-9, the J gene TRBJ1-1; the D is unclear. The CDR3 DNA reads TGTGCCAGCAGCTTACCGGCGGCGCGGACTGAAGCTTTCTTT. Translated, it gives CASSLPAARTEAFF.